This TCR beta chain comes out of a study of blood T cell repertoires in COVID-19. Study-wide background: Both acute and convalescent COVID-19 samples were obtained from the United States, Italy and Spain. Sources were T cells, B-cell-depleted T cells, or PBMCs; the material itself was cDNA or gDNA.

The V gene end was trimmed by 5 bases and the J gene end by 1 base; junction bases not matched to a gene: 9. CDR1 LNHDA and CDR2 SQIVND come from the germline V gene (reference sequence). The CDR3 length is 17 residues. Method: immunoSEQ multiplex PCR; TCRdb's copy keeps in-frame clones and lacks some. The table includes some 140,000 clones, less than 90% detected once. Those who participated ranged in age from about 18 to 89 years and resided in about two dozen US areas. The sample taken for sequencing was PBMCs or T cells enriched from blood (not recorded which). This sequence was found in a man between 35 and 55 years old with acute COVID-19. The gene calls are TRBV19 and TRBJ1-5; 9 bases line up with TRBD1. The CDR3 coding sequence is TGTGCCAGTAGTTTACCCCAACAGGGGGCGAGCAATCAGCCCCAGCATTTT. The encoded protein is CASSLPQQGASNQPQHF. Looking up the rest from reference TRBV19 and TRBJ1-5 gives the full variable domain: DGGITQSPKYLFRKEGQNVTLSCEQNLNHDAMYWYRQDPGQGLRLIYYSQIVNDFQKGDIAEGYSVSREKKESFPLTVTSAQKNPTAFYLCASSLPQQGASNQPQHFGDGTRLSIL.